These 18 T cell receptor beta chains share one sample of origin, sequenced in a study of CD8 T cells in Susac syndrome. RNA was extracted with the RNeasy kit, and a quantity of roughly 0.45 to 1 ug was reverse transcribed using random hexamers. TCRdb called the immunoSEQ multiplex PCR reads again in MiXCR, with one record for every CDR3 protein. This table holds 100,000 to 150,000 distinct CDR3 sequences, about 94% found once. Specimen: CD4+ T cells from PBMCs. The receptors stem from a human donor in good health.

V and J are TRBV6-5 and TRBJ2-1, with TRBD2 matching 9 bases. The CDR3 runs 13 residues. Germline loops: CDR1 MNHEY, CDR2 SVGAGI. V trimming: 7 bases; J trimming: 3 bases; junction bases outside the gene matches: 1. CDR3: CASKAGGYNEQFF. CDR3 in DNA: TGTGCCAGCAAAGCGGGGGGCTACAATGAGCAGTTCTTC.

The chain couples TRBV5-1 to TRBJ2-5; 10 bases line up with TRBD2. This CDR3 is 16 amino acids long. V was pared by 1 base and J by 1 base, with 4 bases of the junction left unmatched. The V gene's germline CDR1 is SGHRS and CDR2 YFSETQ. The DNA of the CDR3 is TGCGCCAGCAGCTTGTTGGCTAGCGGGAGCCAAGAGACCCAGTACTTC. Translation gives CASSLLASGSQETQYF.

The chain couples TRBV29-1 to TRBJ1-2; possible D gene TRBD1, 6 bases. The CDR3 covers 13 residues. Germline CDR1 reads SQVTM; CDR2 reads ANQGSEA. V shed 2 bases and J shed 5 bases, with 12 bases lying between them. Here the CDR3 DNA reads TGCAGCGTTGAATGGGGGCCAGCATATGGCTACACCTTC. It specifies CSVEWGPAYGYTF.

CDR3 amino acids: CATSEGKTSGATDTQYF. The DNA for the CDR3 is TGTGCCACCAGTGAGGGAAAGACTAGCGGCGCCACAGATACGCAGTATTTT. This chain uses TRBV24-1 with TRBJ2-3; 9 nucleotides agree with TRBD2. This CDR3 spans 17 amino acids. Germline lookup yields CDR1 KGHDR and CDR2 SFDVKD. V dropped 4 bases and J dropped 2; count of bases not matched to a gene: 9.

The rearrangement links TRBV6-5 to TRBJ1-1; weak D call: TRBD1 (6 bases). Germline CDR1 reads MNHEY; CDR2 reads SVGAGI. There are 14 residues in the CDR3. The germline V and J ends were trimmed by 5 bases and 0 bases, with 10 bases remaining between them. CDR3 nucleotides: TGTGCCAGCAGTAAACGGACAGTGAACACTGAAGCTTTCTTT. Its protein is CASSKRTVNTEAFF.

The chain employs TRBV6-5 and TRBJ2-1; 9 nucleotides line up with TRBD2. The trim removed 5 bases at V and 9 bases at J, leaving 8 bases unmatched. The CDR3 runs 14 residues. CDR1 and CDR2 from the germline V gene are MNHEY and SVGAGI. In nucleotides, the CDR3 is TGTGCCAGCAGTCTAGGCGGGAGGGCGGGTGAGCAGTTCTTC. This encodes CASSLGGRAGEQFF.

The V gene is TRBV7-9, the J gene TRBJ2-5; 7 nucleotides match TRBD2. Germline CDR1 is SEHNR and CDR2 is FQNEAQ (reference sequence). The CDR3 contains 19 residues. The trim removed 2 bases at V and 2 bases at J, leaving 17 bases unmatched. Written as DNA, the CDR3 is TGTGCCAGCAGCTTATGGCCCATCAAAGCGGGATTGAGACAAGAGACCCAGTACTTC. It specifies CASSLWPIKAGLRQETQYF.

The genes are TRBV20-1 and TRBJ2-1; TRBD1 aligns across 7 bases. Germline V lookup: CDR1 DFQATT, CDR2 SNEGSKA (reference sequence). The CDR3 consists of 14 residues. The V gene end was trimmed by 6 bases and the J gene end by 10 bases; junction bases not matched to a gene: 15. The CDR3 spells CSALPRDSSFEQFF. The DNA for the CDR3 is TGCAGTGCCCTACCCCGGGACAGCAGTTTCGAGCAGTTCTTC.

The V and J genes are TRBV5-1 and TRBJ2-7; 8 nucleotides line up with TRBD1. Germline lookup yields CDR1 SGHRS and CDR2 YFSETQ. V shed 0 bases, J shed 6 bases, and the junction held 5 bases outside the gene matches. The CDR3 is 14 residues long. CDR3 amino acids: CASSLGAGTGEQYF. CDR3 coding DNA: TGCGCCAGCAGCTTGGGGGCGGGGACAGGCGAGCAGTACTTC.

CDR3 in DNA: TGTGCCAGCTGTTGGGGGACGGGCACTGAAGCTTTCTTT. Protein product: CASCWGTGTEAFF. V and J are TRBV2 and TRBJ1-1, with a weak D call TRBD1 (5 bases). There are 13 residues in the CDR3. Trimming took 8 bases from V and 4 from J, leaving 14 bases between them. Germline V lookup: CDR1 SNHLY, CDR2 FYNNEI.

The chain recombines TRBV12-3 or TRBV12-4 with TRBJ1-1, with 9 bases matching TRBD1. This CDR3 has 13 amino acids. V shed 5 bases and J 10 bases; nucleotides not matched to a gene: 8. The CDR3 region has the DNA TGTGCCAGCAGTCTTCCTCCGGGACAGGGAGCTTTCTTT. Translating it yields CASSLPPGQGAFF.

The V gene is TRBV7-9, the J gene TRBJ1-2; the match to TRBD1 covers 8 bases. CDR1 SEHNR and CDR2 FQNEAQ come from the germline V gene (reference sequence). CDR3 size: 14 residues. V gave up 8 bases and J gave up 2 bases; unmatched junction bases: 7. Here the CDR3 reads CASDRGRLNYGYTF. The CDR3 coding sequence is TGTGCCAGCGACAGGGGCCGCTTAAACTATGGCTACACCTTC.

This sequence joins TRBV2 and TRBJ1-2; D unclear. V shed 5 bases and J shed 0 bases, with 13 bases lying between them. The germline CDR1 and CDR2 sequences are SNHLY and FYNNEI. The CDR3 has 15 residues. DNA for the CDR3: TGTGCCAGCAGTTACCTTGACACCTCTAACTATGGCTACACCTTC. Translation gives CASSYLDTSNYGYTF.

The chain links TRBV11-2 to TRBJ2-1; D gene ambiguous. The CDR3 consists of 16 residues. Between the trimmed V and J ends, which lost 3 bases and 0 bases, there was a span of 12 bases. CDR1 is SGHAT, CDR2 FQNNGV, per germline. The CDR3 DNA reads as TGTGCCAGCAGCTTCGGTGGAGAAAGCTCCTACAATGAGCAGTTCTTC. Protein sequence: CASSFGGESSYNEQFF.

This rearrangement joins TRBV7-9 to TRBJ1-2; D unresolved. Germline CDR1 reads SEHNR; CDR2 reads FQNEAQ (reference sequence). V was pared by 3 bases and J by 1 base, with 15 bases between. The CDR3 covers 16 residues. This CDR3 reads CASSFRAPAHNYGYTF. The DNA for the CDR3 is TGTGCCAGCAGCTTTCGGGCCCCCGCCCATAACTATGGCTACACCTTC.

As concerns this clonotype: One end of the junction fails to match germline, which may point to a read error. V gene TRBV16 combines with J gene TRBJ1-1; D gene uncertain. The CDR3 sequence is 14 residues long. Germline V gene lookup returns CDR1 KGHSY and CDR2 FQNENV. CDR3 sequence: CASSYSRMNTEAFF. The CDR3, as DNA: TGTGCCAGCAGCTATAGCAGAATGAACACTGAAGCTTTTTTT.

The rearrangement links TRBV5-1 to TRBJ2-1; either TRBD1 or TRBD2 may fit D (5 bases each). V was trimmed by 3 bases and J by 9 bases, leaving 22 bases between them. Germline values: CDR1 SGHRS, CDR2 YFSETQ. CDR3 length equals 16 residues. This chain's CDR3 is CASSSRGVVGSGEQFF. DNA of the CDR3: TGCGCCAGCAGCTCCCGGGGCGTCGTAGGGAGCGGTGAGCAGTTCTTC.

This chain connects TRBV29-1 to TRBJ1-2, with D possibly matching TRBD1 (6 bases). This CDR3 region has 11 residues. V was shortened by 5 bases and J by 11 bases, with 15 bases between the two germline ends. CDR1 and CDR2 (germline): SQVTM, ANQGSEA. CDR3 in DNA: TGCAGCGTTTTGGACGGGGGCGGGTACACCTTC. Translation: CSVLDGGGYTF.